This TCR beta chain emerged from a study of T cells after yellow fever vaccination. Whole-study findings and limits: In FACS-sorted repertoires, abundant clonotypes from the bulk population could appear as contaminants.

CDR1 is LGHNA and CDR2 is YSLEER in the germline V gene. This CDR3 comprises 19 residues. Trimming pared 4 bases from V and 2 bases from J, leaving 21 bases between. TCRdb ran MiXCR on the 5' RACE reads and lists one entry per CDR3 protein. The sample records 500,000 to 650,000 distinct CDR3 sequences, less than 20% being singletons. Comment on this clonotype: The antigen remains unidentified.

The TCR sequence derives from a man between 18 and 35 years old who received the YFV17D yellow fever vaccine. The V call is TRBV4-3, the J call TRBJ2-6; D could derive from TRBD1 or TRBD2 (5 bases each). Sample: PBMCs, taken 4 to 6 days after the first yellow fever vaccination. As DNA, the CDR3 is TGCGCCAGCAGCCGCACGACCGGGACCCAAACGGCTGGGGCCAACGTCCTGACTTTC. It yields the protein CASSRTTGTQTAGANVLTF.